Following are 18 T cell receptor beta chains from one sample sequenced in a study of CD8+ T cells in alopecia areata. Extraction and reverse transcription of RNA yielded cDNA as the sequencing template. Measured with immunoSEQ multiplex PCR; TCRdb has only the in-frame clones, and not every one. The table shows approximately 200,000 clones, with 60% to 70% occurring only once. Treatment meaning: oral pan-JAK inhibitor, 5-10 mg twice daily. Sequencing was performed on CD4+ T cells sorted from blood, taken at week 4, from a patient treated with tofacitinib. The origin of the receptors is a human donor with alopecia areata.

In its sample, this clone was seen many times. The chain employs TRBV4-1 and TRBJ1-1; no firm D call. Germline assignment: CDR1 MGHRA and CDR2 YSYEKL. V was trimmed by 0 bases and J by 0 bases, leaving 11 bases between them. This CDR3 has 16 residues. This CDR3 is CASSQDDPAMNTEAFF. The CDR3 DNA reads TGCGCCAGCAGCCAAGATGATCCAGCTATGAACACTGAAGCTTTCTTT.

The chain uses TRBV18 and TRBJ1-1; no clear D. The germline V gene has CDR1 KGHSH and CDR2 LQKENI. The CDR3 loop spans 15 amino acids. Trimming took 7 bases from V and 3 from J, leaving 18 bases between them. In DNA form, the CDR3 reads TGTGCCAGCTGTCCGGGCCCCTCTTGGGACACTGAAGCTTTCTTT. Translating it yields CASCPGPSWDTEAFF.

The chain couples TRBV2 to TRBJ2-7; 13 bases are a match to TRBD2. The CDR3 sequence is 15 residues long. V lost 4 bases and J lost 6; bases outside the gene matches: 6. Germline CDR1 is SNHLY and CDR2 is FYNNEI. CDR3 loop: CASSGTSGRHGEQYF. CDR3 nucleotide sequence: TGTGCCAGCAGTGGGACTAGCGGGAGACACGGCGAGCAGTACTTC.

V gene TRBV27 combines with J gene TRBJ2-7; D unresolved. Looked up from germline, CDR1 is MNHEY and CDR2 is SMNVEV (reference sequence). This CDR3 is built from 13 residues. V shed 6 bases and J shed 4 bases, with 13 bases lying between them. The CDR3 sequence is CASSQTDSYEQYF. The CDR3 nucleotides read TGTGCCAGCAGCCAGACTGACTCTTACGAGCAGTACTTC.

The chain employs TRBV29-1 and TRBJ2-5, with 11 bases identical to TRBD1. Losses at the gene ends were 6 bases for V and 2 bases for J; bases not matched to a gene: 5. Germline CDR1 is SQVTM and CDR2 is ANQGSEA. There are 14 residues in the CDR3. This CDR3 reads CSVGTGGGQETQYF. In DNA form, the CDR3 reads TGCAGCGTCGGGACAGGGGGTGGTCAAGAGACCCAGTACTTC. The full variable domain, with the rest looked up from reference TRBV29-1 and TRBJ2-5, is SAVISQKPSRDICQRGTSLTIQCQVDSQVTMMFWYRQQPGQSLTLIATANQGSEATYESGFVIDKFPISRPNLTFSTLTVSNMSPEDSSIYLCSVGTGGGQETQYFGPGTRLLVL.

The rearrangement uses TRBV11-2 and TRBJ2-2, with D hard to call. Between the trimmed V and J ends, which lost 0 bases and 4 bases, there was a span of 12 bases. Germline V lookup: CDR1 SGHAT, CDR2 FQNNGV. The CDR3 length is 16 residues. The CDR3 DNA sequence: TGTGCCAGCAGCTTAGATCGGCAGTTGGGCACCGGGGAGCTGTTTTTT. This codes for CASSLDRQLGTGELFF. Looking up the rest from reference TRBV11-2 and TRBJ2-2 gives the full variable domain: EAGVAQSPRYKIIEKRQSVAFWCNPISGHATLYWYQQILGQGPKLLIQFQNNGVVDDSQLPKDRFSAERLKGVDSTLKIQPAKLEDSAVYLCASSLDRQLGTGELFFGEGSRLTVL.

As DNA, the CDR3 is TGCAGCGTTGCTAACGAGGAGACCCAGTACTTC. This encodes CSVANEETQYF. V and J are TRBV29-1 and TRBJ2-5; D unresolved. V lost 4 bases and J 5 bases, leaving 8 bases between the germline ends. The germline CDR1 and CDR2 sequences are SQVTM and ANQGSEA. This CDR3 spans 11 amino acids.

CDR3 nucleotide sequence: TGTGCCAGCAGTCCGTCCAGGAACTATGGCTACACCTTC. It translates to CASSPSRNYGYTF. This chain joins TRBV28 and TRBJ1-2; D not resolved. This CDR3 spans 13 amino acids. V was shortened by 5 bases and J by 2 bases, with 9 bases between the two germline ends. Germline values: CDR1 MDHEN, CDR2 SYDVKM.

As to this clone: Other DNA sequences of this sample code for an identical CDR3. The chain carries TRBV5-4 and TRBJ2-3, with 7 bases aligning to TRBD2. J lost 6 bases, V lost 2 bases, and 6 bases had no gene match. The CDR3 covers 14 residues. Germline CDR1 SGHNT, CDR2 YYREEE (reference sequence). The CDR3 region is CASSFGGRTDTQYF. CDR3 bases: TGTGCCAGCAGCTTTGGCGGGAGAACGGATACGCAGTATTTT.

The V and J genes are TRBV30 and TRBJ2-1; 7 bases align to TRBD2. The junction had 9 bases not matched to a gene; V was cut back by 0 bases and J by 1 base. Germline loops: CDR1 GTSNPN, CDR2 SVGIG (reference sequence). The CDR3 is made up of 17 amino acids. The CDR3, as DNA: TGTGCCTGGAGTGTCGCGGGAGCGGGGATTTCCTACAATGAGCAGTTCTTC. As protein: CAWSVAGAGISYNEQFF.

This clone has a handful of counts. This sequence joins TRBV29-1 and TRBJ2-7; 14 bases agree with TRBD2. The CDR3 extends over 17 amino acids. CDR1 is SQVTM and CDR2 is ANQGSEA in the germline V gene. V lost 7 bases to trimming and J lost 4 bases; unmatched junction nucleotides: 15. CDR3 DNA: TGCAGCGCTGCGGGCGGGACTAGCGGGAGAGGAGGGTACGAGCAGTACTTC. Translation: CSAAGGTSGRGGYEQYF.

The chain links TRBV4-1 to TRBJ1-3; D call uncertain. Per the germline V gene, CDR1 is MGHRA and CDR2 is YSYEKL. The CDR3 runs 16 residues. Trimming cost V 4 bases and J 0 bases, with 13 bases left between them. The CDR3 loop reads CASSPLTPYSGNTIYF. The CDR3 coding sequence is TGCGCCAGCAGCCCCCTAACCCCCTACTCTGGAAACACCATATATTTT.

The chain joins TRBV7-9 to TRBJ2-3; a possible D gene is TRBD2 (5 bases). Germline loops: CDR1 SEHNR, CDR2 FQNEAQ (reference sequence). The CDR3 contains 15 residues. V was trimmed by 1 base and J by 2 bases, leaving 10 bases between them. This CDR3 reads CASSLDVGNTDTQYF. The CDR3 DNA follows: TGTGCCAGCAGCTTAGATGTCGGGAACACAGATACGCAGTATTTT.

This clone was recorded a few times. The chain employs TRBV7-9 and TRBJ2-1; TRBD2 matches at 9 bases. V shed 8 bases and J 4 bases; nucleotides not matched to a gene: 6. CDR3 length: 14 amino acids. Germline V lookup: CDR1 SEHNR, CDR2 FQNEAQ (reference sequence). The chain's CDR3 is CASFSGRKYNEQFF. The CDR3 DNA reads as TGTGCCAGCTTTAGCGGGAGAAAATACAATGAGCAGTTCTTC.

The gene calls are TRBV7-9 and TRBJ1-5; possible D gene TRBD1, 5 bases. Germline lookup yields CDR1 SEHNR and CDR2 FQNEAQ (reference sequence). V was cut by 11 bases and J by 0 bases, with 11 bases left in between. The CDR3 is 13 residues long. The CDR3 loop reads CALGGNSNQPQHF. The CDR3 coding sequence is TGTGCCTTGGGGGGTAATAGCAATCAGCCCCAGCATTTT.

The sample holds a few counts of this clone. This rearrangement joins TRBV5-1 to TRBJ2-1; D ambiguous. This CDR3 region has 12 residues. Trimming pared 1 base from V and 5 bases from J, leaving 4 bases between. The V gene's germline CDR1 is SGHRS and CDR2 YFSETQ. CDR3 nucleotide sequence: TGCGCCAGCAGCTTGACAGACAATGAGCAGTTCTTC. Amino acid sequence: CASSLTDNEQFF.

This clone was recorded a few times. The chain employs TRBV28 and TRBJ2-2, with 14 bases fitting TRBD2. The germline V gene has CDR1 MDHEN and CDR2 SYDVKM. This CDR3 spans 17 amino acids. The V segment lost 6 bases and the J segment 7 bases; nucleotides outside the gene matches: 10. CDR3: CASRRSGTSGSIGELFF. The CDR3, as DNA: TGTGCCAGCAGACGCTCCGGGACTAGCGGGAGTATCGGGGAGCTGTTTTTT.

The chain has TRBV29-1 and TRBJ1-4, with D maybe TRBD1 (5 bases). Trimming stripped 4 bases from V and 0 bases from J, with 9 bases between. This CDR3 has 14 amino acids. CDR1 and CDR2 from the germline V gene are SQVTM and ANQGSEA. CDR3: CSVGTGPTNEKLFF. For the CDR3, the DNA is TGCAGCGTTGGAACAGGACCAACTAATGAAAAACTGTTTTTT.